This TCR beta chain was obtained from a study of shared clonotypes between healthy human individuals (dated by TCRdb to 2018 to 2021). With respect to the entire study: The cohort comprised a couple of women and three men aged 18 to 49 years. The study deeply sequenced blood TCR repertoires of five healthy adults to estimate repertoire size and the extent of clonotype sharing between individuals. Different laboratories and diverse techniques were used to prepare libraries and sequence TCR repertoires, to increase sequencing depth and limit assay-specific biases. For each donor, three plates each were used for CD4 naive and CD4 memory, two plates were used for CD8 naive, and one plate was used for CD8 memory. Per donor, leukapheresis produced somewhere between about 0.94 and 9 billion PBMCs. Broad study findings and their caveats: Even with the large sequencing depth, rarefaction of the sorted-subset datasets indicated that sequencing was incomplete. Naive subsets generally had larger estimated clonotype richness than memory subsets did. Pairwise subsampling indicated that sequencing depth was expected to affect the degree of clonotype sharing among donors. When a handful of donors were compared, the shared fraction of clonotypes was around 4.6% for naive CD4, 3.5% to 4% for naive CD8, 2% to 2.5% for memory CD4, and roughly 0.43% for memory CD8. Compared with non-shared clonotypes, the clonotypes found in all four sorted-subset donors had higher generation probabilities. Sampling was restricted to blood, and TCR repertoires in tissue are likely to differ from TCR repertoires in blood. The small number of donors limited the genetic and exposure-history diversity represented.

From the cysteine up to the phenylalanine, the CDR3 has a length of 14 residues. Of the read, only the CDR3 DNA is kept; its 42 bases are in frame from base 1. CDR1 is given as WSHSY and CDR2 as SAAADI, both from the germline V gene. Trimming removed 2 bases from V and 2 bases from J, leaving 9 bases between the germline ends. The donors were healthy, HIV-negative adults with no recently reported acute infections or vaccinations. Only Caucasian adults living in Nashville, Tennessee, USA were represented among the donors. CD4+ T cells were enriched by magnetic negative selection; naive cells were then positively selected on CD45RA, and the negative fraction formed the memory subset. After blood collection by leukapheresis, PBMCs were isolated using Ficoll-Histopaque density gradient centrifugation and then cryopreserved in the vapor phase of liquid nitrogen. Purity and quantity of every magnetically sorted T cell population were checked by analytical flow cytometry. From each sorted fraction, genomic DNA was isolated and quantified by UV absorbance on a Nanodrop 2000c.

Comment on this clone: Its antigen target is currently unknown. The record has no base qualities; no much larger clone is one base away.

Using the deep immunoSEQ assay, multiplex PCR amplified TCR CDR3 regions from genomic DNA. Extracted genomic DNA from each cell subset was spread evenly across all wells of several immunoSEQ 96-well plates, with each plate serving as a replicate. For sorted subsets, 200 ng of genomic DNA, equivalent to 25,000 to 35,000 T cell genomes, went into each replicate PCR. Purified libraries were measured with a Qubit 3.0 fluorometer, size-checked on a Bioanalyzer 2100, and measured again with the KAPA Library Quantification kit. Every immunoSEQ 96-well plate was sequenced on a dedicated single-read 150-cycle Illumina NextSeq 550 flow cell. The original pipeline was this. Because the immunoSEQ output included only junctional sequences and no quality scores, the filtering could not be the same as the filtering used for full-length reads. To assign V/J genes and CDR3, sequences were annotated using PyIR, a Python wrapper for IgBLAST v1.9, with IMGT germline references. Reads were removed for weak V/J assignments (E-value above 1e-6), missing CDR3, stop codons, out-of-frame junctions, or ambiguous translated residues. A V3J clonotype was defined by an identical inferred V gene, J gene, and CDR3 amino acid sequence. Percentage overlap between repertoires was computed as shared unique clonotypes divided by the size of the smaller repertoire. RTK rarefaction, the Chao1 estimator, and Recon v2.1 estimates of unobserved clonotypes were used to assess repertoire richness. OLGA was used to compute generation probabilities for all TCRbeta clonotypes that the gDNA method yielded from several donors. Not all clones reach the TCRdb copy of this immuneACCESS table, which keeps in-frame sequences only. Checked studies attribute under half of the gap to unresolved V genes and leave the rest unexplained. For V, J and clone size, that table is used; D and trimming come from the DNA. The sample table lists approximately 720,000 clones, about 78% of them with a count of one. About 1.8% of the sample belongs to the ten largest clones.

The receptor's source is a woman in her 30s in good health. The material sequenced was memory CD4+ T cells sorted from blood. According to the study, the label for this sample's cell subset or site signals: CD45RA-negative fraction. The chain is made from TRBV10-2 and TRBJ1-2; the D gene cannot be named for sure. The DNA reads TGCGCCAGCAGTGAGGTTGTGAGGAACTATGGCTACACCTTC. Translated, this gives CASSEVVRNYGYTF.